This note documents a single TCR beta chain sequence. This sample is part of a study of metastatic and nonmetastatic thyroid tumors. No treatment had been given to any patient before thyroid surgery. TCRdb redid the clone calls on the PCR reads using MiXCR. Seen here are tens of thousands of clones, 15% observed once, and the top ten hold roughly 3.9%. Germline trimming cut 6 bases from V and 1 base from J; bases unmatched to any gene: 14. The length of the CDR3 is 16 residues. The germline gives CDR1 GTSNPN, CDR2 SVGIG (reference sequence). The rearrangement uses TRBV30 and TRBJ2-7; 8 positions agree with TRBD1. Source material: blood. This receptor was identified in a female donor with papillary thyroid cancer or a benign thyroid nodule (not recorded which). Some clones in this sample may be carry-over from other donors' samples. Here the CDR3 reads CACRARLGTGSYEQYF. The CDR3 DNA is TGTGCCTGTAGGGCGAGGTTGGGGACAGGATCCTACGAGCAGTACTTC.